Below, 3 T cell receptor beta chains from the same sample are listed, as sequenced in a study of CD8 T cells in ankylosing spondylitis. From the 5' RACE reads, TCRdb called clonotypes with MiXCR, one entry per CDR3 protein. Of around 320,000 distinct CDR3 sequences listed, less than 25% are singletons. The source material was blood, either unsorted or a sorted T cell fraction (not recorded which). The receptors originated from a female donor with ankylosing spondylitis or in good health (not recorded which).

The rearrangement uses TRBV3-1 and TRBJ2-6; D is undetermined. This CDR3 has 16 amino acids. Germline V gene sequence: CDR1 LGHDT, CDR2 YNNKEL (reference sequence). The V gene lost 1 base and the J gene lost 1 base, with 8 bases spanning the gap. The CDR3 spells CASSQVIPSGANVLTF. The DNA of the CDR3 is TGTGCCAGCAGCCAAGTAATACCGTCTGGGGCCAACGTCCTGACTTTC.

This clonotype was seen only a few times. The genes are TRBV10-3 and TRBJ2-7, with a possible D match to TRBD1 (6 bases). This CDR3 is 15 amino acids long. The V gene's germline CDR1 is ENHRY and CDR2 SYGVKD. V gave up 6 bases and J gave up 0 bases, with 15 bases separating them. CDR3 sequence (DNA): TGTGCCATCAGCGAAAGGGACACCCACTCCTACGAGCAGTACTTC. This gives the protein CAISERDTHSYEQYF.

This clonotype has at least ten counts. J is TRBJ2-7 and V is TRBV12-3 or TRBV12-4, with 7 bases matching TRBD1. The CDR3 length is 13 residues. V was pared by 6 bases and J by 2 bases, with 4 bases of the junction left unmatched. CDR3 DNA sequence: TGTGCCAGCAGCTTCACAGGGGCCTACGAGCAGTACTTC. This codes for CASSFTGAYEQYF.